This T cell receptor (beta chain) emerged from a study of CD8+CD57+ T cells in acquired aplastic anemia listed by TCRdb under 2018. Broadly, across the study: DNA extracted from sorted CD4+ and CD8+ cells had a mean of about 3 ug, with a range of about 0.19 to 27.4 ug. Mean read counts for healthy donor samples were about 9.8 million for CD4+ cells and fewer than 12 million for CD8+ cells. Results and caveats for the whole study, not just this receptor: Although roughly 29 CD8+ CDR3 sequences were shared by patients and controls, these sequences appeared highly expressed in patients and within the immunodominant clones of patients. CD8+ Simpson's diversity did not differ significantly between patients and healthy controls (P=0.060).

Details on this clonotype: Its antigen remains undetermined. One base away there is no much larger clone; base qualities are not given.

The study deep-sequenced TCR repertoires of sorted CD4+ and CD8+ blood T cells from severe aplastic anemia patients and healthy subjects. Ficoll-Paque density gradient centrifugation was used to isolate peripheral blood mononuclear cells. Before DNA extraction, CD4+ and CD8+ T cells were sorted with FACS or magnetic beads. Genomic DNA was used as template for profiling of TCR beta VDJ combinations and CDR3 sequences. An Illumina HiSeq 2000 was used for TCR repertoire sequencing. Per the source publication's procedure: TRBV/TRBJ rearrangement plots, CDR3 size and DJ length profiles, and Simpson's diversity index were used to assess repertoires. The most abundant DNA sequence in the deep sequencing data was defined as the immunodominant clone. CDR3 amino acid sequences were screened for sharing across subjects and were compared with published repertoires and the VDJdb database. The public reads were run again by TCRdb, first through fastp at Q25 and then through MiXCR, and only productive beta chains were kept. All rows with the same CDR3 protein become a single entry with the most common DNA and genes. The V and J calls were determined by TCRdb, not by the authors. This sample is represented by 400,000 to 450,000 distinct CDR3 sequences; 65% to 80% of them were singletons. More than 3.5% of the sample is taken by the ten largest.

Source material: sorted CD4+, CD8+, or CD8+CD57+ T cells (not recorded which) from PBMCs. This receptor was obtained from a human donor in good health, serving as a control.

The nucleotides read TGTGCCAGCAGTGCGACAGGCCCTGGCCAGCCCCAGCATTTT. It encodes CASSATGPGQPQHF. The chain is made from TRBV27 and TRBJ1-5; a tentative D match to TRBD1 spans 6 bases. For CDR1 and CDR2, the germline V gene (reference sequence) lists MNHEY and SMNVEV. V sheds 5 bases and J sheds 7 bases, leaving 15 bases between their ends. Spanning cysteine to phenylalanine, the CDR3 consists of 14 amino acids. Just CDR3 DNA is preserved here, 42 bases in frame from base 1.